This T cell receptor beta chain was identified in a study of shared clonotypes between healthy human individuals. Study conclusions and caveats: The naive CD4 repertoires of a handful of donors were compared, and about 5% of clonotypes were shared.

The CDR3 covers 14 residues. Germline CDR1 is LGHNA and CDR2 is YSLEER. With V trimmed by 1 base and J by 8 bases, 8 bases remained unmatched. Some clones are missing from TCRdb's copy, which holds only in-frame ones; the method was immunoSEQ multiplex PCR. Counted here are 2.3 million or so clones, roughly 93% occurring once; the ten biggest clones make up roughly 0.36%. Remarks on this clone: The antigen is undetermined.

Sequenced input: naive CD4+ T cells from PBMCs. The sample's subset: CD45RA+ positively selected. This sequence joins TRBV4-3 and TRBJ2-7; 7 nucleotides line up with TRBD2. This clonotype was obtained from a man aged 18 to 29 in good health. Some clones in this sample may be carry-over from other donors' samples. The CDR3 reads CASSQAGGLGQQYF. CDR3 coding DNA: TGCGCCAGCAGCCAAGCGGGGGGACTTGGCCAGCAGTACTTC.